The 18 T cell receptor beta chains given below trace back to one sample, sequenced in a study of blood T cell repertoires in COVID-19. Method: immunoSEQ multiplex PCR; TCRdb's copy keeps in-frame clones and lacks some. The table shows 150,000 to 250,000 clones, with more than 75% occurring only once. The sequenced sample consisted of peripheral blood. These receptors were taken from a woman aged 40-49 years with COVID-19, enrolled during active disease.

This clone was counted a single time. The chain joins TRBV25-1 to TRBJ2-4; D remains ambiguous. Between the trimmed V and J ends, which lost 3 bases and 9 bases, there was a span of 18 bases. The CDR3 contains 15 residues. The V gene's germline CDR1 is MGHDK and CDR2 SYGVNS. The CDR3 region is CASSEFGQALSIQYF. CDR3 nucleotides: TGTGCCAGCAGTGAGTTTGGGCAGGCCCTAAGCATTCAGTACTTC.

For the CDR3, the DNA is TGTGCCAGCAGTCGCAGGGTATACACTGAAGCTTTCTTT. Translation: CASSRRVYTEAFF. This chain links TRBV6-2 or TRBV6-3 with TRBJ1-1; D may be TRBD1 (5 bases). Germline V lookup: CDR1 MNHEY, CDR2 SVGEGT. Trimming took 5 bases from V and 3 from J, leaving 10 bases between them. The CDR3 totals 13 residues.

The chain carries TRBV6-1 and TRBJ2-3; 11 bases fit TRBD2. J gave up 3 bases and V 1 base, and 3 bases lay outside the gene matches. The CDR3 runs to 16 residues. The V gene's germline CDR1 is MNHNS and CDR2 SASEGT. The CDR3 nucleotides are TGTGCCAGCAGTGAAGGGGTAGCGGGAGGGACAGATACGCAGTATTTT. It encodes CASSEGVAGGTDTQYF.

This chain connects TRBV10-1 to TRBJ2-2, with D possibly being TRBD1 (7 bases). Trimming stripped 6 bases from V and 5 bases from J, with 13 bases between. CDR1 WNHNN and CDR2 SYGVQD come from the germline V gene (reference sequence). The CDR3 totals 14 residues. The CDR3 DNA sequence: TGCGCCAGCAGCGGAGGGGGCCAGACCGGGGAGCTGTTTTTT. This encodes CASSGGGQTGELFF.

V gene TRBV2 combines with J gene TRBJ2-1, with TRBD2 matching over 8 bases. V dropped 6 bases and J dropped 6; count of bases not matched to a gene: 19. Germline-derived CDR1 and CDR2 are SNHLY and FYNNEI. CDR3 length: 18 residues. DNA of the CDR3: TGTGCCAGCAGGGGCCACGTGTCGAGAGCGGGGGAGATCAATGAGCAGTTCTTC. The encoded protein is CASRGHVSRAGEINEQFF.

This clone was counted once. The V call is TRBV5-1, the J call TRBJ1-2, with 9 positions matching TRBD1. The length of the CDR3 is 15 residues. The V gene end was trimmed by 0 bases and the J gene end by 8 bases; junction bases not matched to a gene: 8. CDR1 SGHRS and CDR2 YFSETQ come from the germline V gene. Here the CDR3 reads CASSLDATGGWGYTF. CDR3 in DNA: TGCGCCAGCAGCTTGGATGCGACAGGGGGTTGGGGCTACACCTTC.

This chain links TRBV6-6 with TRBJ1-1, with TRBD1 identical over 9 bases. CDR3 length: 12 amino acids. V lost 2 bases, J lost 11 bases, and 3 bases stayed unmatched. Germline V gene data show CDR1 as MNHNY and CDR2 as SVGAGI (reference sequence). The CDR3: CASSYETGGAFF. As DNA, the CDR3 is TGTGCCAGCAGTTACGAGACAGGGGGGGCTTTCTTT.

V usage is TRBV14 and J usage is TRBJ2-5; 8 nucleotides align to TRBD1. With 4 bases clipped from V and 0 bases from J, the junction kept 7 bases outside the gene matches. Germline lookup yields CDR1 SGHDN and CDR2 FVKESK. This CDR3 is built from 16 residues. CDR3 loop: CASSRRTGFYQETQYF. As DNA, the CDR3 is TGTGCCAGCAGCCGCCGGACAGGGTTTTACCAAGAGACCCAGTACTTC.

This clone was seen only once. The chain employs TRBV18 and TRBJ1-4, with D unclear. The germline V gene has CDR1 KGHSH and CDR2 LQKENI. Trimming removed 5 bases at V and 5 bases at J, with 12 bases between. The CDR3 has 14 residues. CDR3 in amino acids: CASSNRQTNEKLFF. CDR3 nucleotides: TGTGCCAGCTCAAATCGACAAACGAATGAAAAACTGTTTTTT.

CDR3 sequence: CASSHVRDSQETQYF. The CDR3 DNA reads as TGTGCCAGCAGCCACGTCCGGGACAGTCAAGAGACCCAGTACTTC. V usage is TRBV5-4 and J usage is TRBJ2-5; 7 nucleotides align to TRBD1. V shed 4 bases and J 2 bases; nucleotides not matched to a gene: 8. The germline V gene has CDR1 SGHNT and CDR2 YYREEE (reference sequence). This CDR3 is built from 15 residues.

The chain links TRBV5-4 to TRBJ2-7; 7 positions agree with TRBD1. This CDR3 is 13 amino acids long. Germline V gene sequence: CDR1 SGHNT, CDR2 YYREEE (reference sequence). V lost 0 bases, J lost 7 bases, and 4 bases stayed unmatched. The CDR3 nucleotides read TGTGCCAGCAGCTTGGTTTCGACAGGGGAGCAGTACTTC. Translation: CASSLVSTGEQYF.

CDR3 protein: CASSARGKLWSDTQYF. The CDR3 bases are TGTGCCAGCAGCGCTAGGGGAAAGCTTTGGAGTGATACGCAGTATTTT. The V call is TRBV9, the J call TRBJ2-3, with D perhaps matching TRBD1 (5 bases). The germline V gene has CDR1 SGDLS and CDR2 YYNGEE. Trimming removed 3 bases at V and 6 bases at J, with 20 bases between. This CDR3 region has 16 residues. Drawing the rest from reference TRBV9 and TRBJ2-3, the complete variable domain is DSGVTQTPKHLITATGQRVTLRCSPRSGDLSVYWYQQSLDQGLQFLIQYYNGEERAKGNILERFSAQQFPDLHSELNLSSLELGDSALYFCASSARGKLWSDTQYFGPGTRLTVL.

The chain recombines TRBV15 with TRBJ1-1, with TRBD1 matching 7 bases. CDR3 length: 14 amino acids. With V trimmed by 3 bases and J by 4 bases, 5 bases remained unmatched. CDR1 and CDR2 from the germline V gene are LNHNV and YYDKDF (reference sequence). The CDR3 here is CATSSQQGSTEAFF. DNA for the CDR3: TGTGCCACCAGCAGCCAACAGGGGAGCACTGAAGCTTTCTTT.

CDR3 amino acids: CASSQGGTEETQYF. The CDR3 coding sequence is TGCGCCAGCAGCCAAGGAGGGACAGAAGAGACCCAGTACTTC. J is TRBJ2-5 and V is TRBV5-1; D might be TRBD1 (7 bases). CDR1 and CDR2 (germline): SGHRS, YFSETQ. Between the trimmed V and J ends, which lost 4 bases and 3 bases, there was a span of 13 bases. The CDR3 sequence is 14 residues long.

This chain joins TRBV4-3 and TRBJ1-1; D unclear. This CDR3 has 16 residues. Germline lookup yields CDR1 LGHNA and CDR2 YSLEER. Trimming left V 1 base short and J 2 bases short, with 14 bases between. The CDR3 DNA sequence: TGCGCCAGCAGCCAAGCCGCCGTAGGAGGTAACACTGAAGCTTTCTTT. It yields the protein CASSQAAVGGNTEAFF.

This chain connects TRBV5-1 to TRBJ2-7, with 9 bases matching TRBD2. Germline trimming cut 1 base from V and 0 bases from J; bases unmatched to any gene: 2. CDR1 is SGHRS, CDR2 YFSETQ, per germline. CDR3 size: 15 residues. The CDR3 nucleotides are TGCGCCAGCAGCTTGTCTAGCGGGGTCTCCTACGAGCAGTACTTC. Translated: CASSLSSGVSYEQYF.

The chain recombines TRBV9 with TRBJ1-6, with a tentative D call TRBD1 (5 bases). CDR1 is SGDLS, CDR2 YYNGEE, per germline. CDR3 length equals 15 residues. V was cut by 3 bases and J by 5 bases, with 12 bases left in between. CDR3 DNA: TGTGCCAGCAGCGCGAACCCGACAGATAATTCACCCCTCCACTTT. Its protein product is CASSANPTDNSPLHF.

J is TRBJ1-1 and V is TRBV5-1; D is ambiguous. Germline values: CDR1 SGHRS, CDR2 YFSETQ. V was pared by 0 bases and J by 11 bases, with 14 bases between. This CDR3 has 13 residues. Written as DNA, the CDR3 is TGCGCCAGCAGCTTGGATGGCGGGTACAACGCTTTCTTT. It translates to CASSLDGGYNAFF.